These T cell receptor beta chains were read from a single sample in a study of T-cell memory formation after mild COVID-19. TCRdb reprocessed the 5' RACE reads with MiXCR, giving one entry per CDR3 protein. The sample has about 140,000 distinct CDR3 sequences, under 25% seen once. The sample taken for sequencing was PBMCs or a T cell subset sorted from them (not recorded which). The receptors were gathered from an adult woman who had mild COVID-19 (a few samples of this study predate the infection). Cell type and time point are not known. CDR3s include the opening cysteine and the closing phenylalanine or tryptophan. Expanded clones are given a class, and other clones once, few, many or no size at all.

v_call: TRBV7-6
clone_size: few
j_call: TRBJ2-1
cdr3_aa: CASSPQQTYNEQFF

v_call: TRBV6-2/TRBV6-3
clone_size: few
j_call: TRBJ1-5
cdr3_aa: CASSSGAGAGNQPQHF

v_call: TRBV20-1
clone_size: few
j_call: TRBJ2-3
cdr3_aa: CSATISGRSPDTQYF

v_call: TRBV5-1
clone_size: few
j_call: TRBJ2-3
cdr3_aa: CASSADSSTDTQYF

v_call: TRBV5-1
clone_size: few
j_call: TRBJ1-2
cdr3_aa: CASSLGGAEDGYTF

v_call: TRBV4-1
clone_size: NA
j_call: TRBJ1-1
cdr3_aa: CASSQDPGINTEAFF

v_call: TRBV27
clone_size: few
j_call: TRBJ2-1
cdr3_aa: CASSFRTYNEQFF

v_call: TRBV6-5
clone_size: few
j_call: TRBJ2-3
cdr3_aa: CASSYSGRAGTQYF

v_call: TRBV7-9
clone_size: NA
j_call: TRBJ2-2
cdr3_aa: CASSASGTFDTGELFF

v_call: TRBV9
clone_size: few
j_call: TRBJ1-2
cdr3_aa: CASSAQQGAVGGYTF

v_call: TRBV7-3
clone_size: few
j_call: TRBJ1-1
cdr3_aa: CASSLVPRPNTEAFF

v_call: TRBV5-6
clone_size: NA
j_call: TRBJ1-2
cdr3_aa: CASSPGGSYGYTF

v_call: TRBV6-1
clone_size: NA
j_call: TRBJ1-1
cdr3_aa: CASSDRGRVNTEAFF

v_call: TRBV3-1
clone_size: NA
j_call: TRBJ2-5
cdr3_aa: CASSQPGPGETQYF

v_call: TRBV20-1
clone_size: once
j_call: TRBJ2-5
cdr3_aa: CSARTGGQETQYF

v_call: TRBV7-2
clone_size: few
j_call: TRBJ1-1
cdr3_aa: CASSTRSGSWNTEAFF

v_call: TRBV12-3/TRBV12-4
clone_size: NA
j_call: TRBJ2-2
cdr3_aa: CASSWGRILTGELFF

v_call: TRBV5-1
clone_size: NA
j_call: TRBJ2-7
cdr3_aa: CASSSRQGGSEQYF

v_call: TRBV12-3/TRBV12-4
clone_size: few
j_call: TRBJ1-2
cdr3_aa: CASVRTGTHYGYTF

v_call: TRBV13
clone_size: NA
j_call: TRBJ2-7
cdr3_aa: CASSLNGGSYEQYF

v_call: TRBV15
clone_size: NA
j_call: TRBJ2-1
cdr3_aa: CATSRDSPIGSYNEQFF

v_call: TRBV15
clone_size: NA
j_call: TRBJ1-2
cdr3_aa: CATSRGGNYGYTF

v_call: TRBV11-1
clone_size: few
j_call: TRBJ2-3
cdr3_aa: CASSLGRRSGASTDTQYF

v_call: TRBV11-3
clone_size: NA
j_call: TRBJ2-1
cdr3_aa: CASSELRGSNEQFF

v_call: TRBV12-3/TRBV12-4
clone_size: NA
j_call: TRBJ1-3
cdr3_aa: CASIPGGSGNTIYF

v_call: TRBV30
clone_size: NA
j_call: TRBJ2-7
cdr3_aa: CAWRQQSGHSYEQYF

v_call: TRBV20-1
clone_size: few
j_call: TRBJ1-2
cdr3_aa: CSAYHGQGSYGYTF

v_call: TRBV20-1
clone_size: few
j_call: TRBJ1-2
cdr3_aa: CSAIQETLGYTF

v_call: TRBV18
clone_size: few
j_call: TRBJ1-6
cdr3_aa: CASSPPGRSQPLHF

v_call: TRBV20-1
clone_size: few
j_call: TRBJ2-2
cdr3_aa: CSASGGAVTGELFF

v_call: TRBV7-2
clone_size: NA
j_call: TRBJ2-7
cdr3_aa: CASSSVSYEQYF

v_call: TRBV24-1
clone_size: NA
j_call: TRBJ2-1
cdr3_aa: CATSGLPGGEQFF

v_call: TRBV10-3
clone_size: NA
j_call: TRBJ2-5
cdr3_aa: CAITPSSWETQYF

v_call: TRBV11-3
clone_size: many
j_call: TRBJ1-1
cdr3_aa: CASSSTGYTEAFF

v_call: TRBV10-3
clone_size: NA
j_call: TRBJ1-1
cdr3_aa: CAITAQFDTEAFF

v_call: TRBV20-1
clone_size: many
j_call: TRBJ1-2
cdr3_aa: CSATQTTGVYGYTF

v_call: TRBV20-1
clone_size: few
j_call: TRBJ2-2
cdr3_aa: CSASAPGVRVGELFF

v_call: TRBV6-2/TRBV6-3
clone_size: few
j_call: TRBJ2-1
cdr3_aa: CASRDRGWDEQFF

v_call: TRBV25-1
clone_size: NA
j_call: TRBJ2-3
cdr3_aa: CASIGTDTQYF

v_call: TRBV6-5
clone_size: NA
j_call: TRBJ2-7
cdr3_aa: CASSTPGQGHEQYF

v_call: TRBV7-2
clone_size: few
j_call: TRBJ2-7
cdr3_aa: CASSSPRDEQYF

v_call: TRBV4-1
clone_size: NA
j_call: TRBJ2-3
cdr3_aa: CASSHIRDTQYF

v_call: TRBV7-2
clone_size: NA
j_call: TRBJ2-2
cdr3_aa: CASSLVGYRANTGELFF

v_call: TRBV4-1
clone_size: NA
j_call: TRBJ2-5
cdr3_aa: CASSRPELQETQYF

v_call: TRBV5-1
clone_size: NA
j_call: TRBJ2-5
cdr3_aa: CASLPGLAGAETQYF

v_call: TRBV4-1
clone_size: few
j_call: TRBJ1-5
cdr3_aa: CASSQVGFGGQGARGNQPQHF

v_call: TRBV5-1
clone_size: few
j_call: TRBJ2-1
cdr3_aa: CASSLSGVENEQFF

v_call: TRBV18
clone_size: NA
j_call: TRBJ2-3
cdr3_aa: CASSPAERYTQYF

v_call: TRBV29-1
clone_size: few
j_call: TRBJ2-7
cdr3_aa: CSFRDGTYEQYF

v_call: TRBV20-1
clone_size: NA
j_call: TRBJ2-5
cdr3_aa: CSARPVSGIQETQYF

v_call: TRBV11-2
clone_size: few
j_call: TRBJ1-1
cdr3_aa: CASSSNRGRTEAFF

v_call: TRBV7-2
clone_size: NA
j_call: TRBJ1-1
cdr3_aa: CASSQRLNTEAFF

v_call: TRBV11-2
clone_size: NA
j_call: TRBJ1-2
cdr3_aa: CASSLPGLYGYTF

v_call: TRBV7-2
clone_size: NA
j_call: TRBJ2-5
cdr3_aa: CASSLRSELAGVSKTQYF

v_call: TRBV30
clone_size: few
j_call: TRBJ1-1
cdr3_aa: CAWSVRTHTNTEAFF

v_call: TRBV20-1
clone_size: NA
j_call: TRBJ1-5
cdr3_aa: CSAPGGGGNQPQHF